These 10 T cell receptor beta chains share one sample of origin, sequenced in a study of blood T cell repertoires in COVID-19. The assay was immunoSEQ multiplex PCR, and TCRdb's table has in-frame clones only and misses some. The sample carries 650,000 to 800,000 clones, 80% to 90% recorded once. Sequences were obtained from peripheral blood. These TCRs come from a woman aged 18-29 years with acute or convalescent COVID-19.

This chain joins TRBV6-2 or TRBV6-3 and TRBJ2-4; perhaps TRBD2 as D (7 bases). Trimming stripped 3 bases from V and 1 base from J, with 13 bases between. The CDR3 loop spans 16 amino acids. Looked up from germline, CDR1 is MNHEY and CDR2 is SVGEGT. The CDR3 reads CASSYAGATAKNIQYF. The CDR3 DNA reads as TGTGCCAGCAGTTATGCGGGGGCGACTGCCAAAAACATTCAGTACTTC.

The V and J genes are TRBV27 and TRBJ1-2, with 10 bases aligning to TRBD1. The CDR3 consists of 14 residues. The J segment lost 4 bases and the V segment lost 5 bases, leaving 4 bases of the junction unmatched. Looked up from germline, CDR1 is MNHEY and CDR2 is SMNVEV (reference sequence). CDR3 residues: CASSGTGVPYGYTF. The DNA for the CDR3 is TGTGCCAGCAGTGGGACAGGGGTTCCCTATGGCTACACCTTC.

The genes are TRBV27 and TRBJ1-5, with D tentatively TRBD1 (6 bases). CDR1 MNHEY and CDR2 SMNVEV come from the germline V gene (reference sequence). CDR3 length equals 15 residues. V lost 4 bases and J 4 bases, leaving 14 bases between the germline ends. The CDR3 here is CASSWGGGGNQPQHF. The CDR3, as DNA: TGTGCCAGCAGTTGGGGGGGAGGGGGAAATCAGCCCCAGCATTTT.

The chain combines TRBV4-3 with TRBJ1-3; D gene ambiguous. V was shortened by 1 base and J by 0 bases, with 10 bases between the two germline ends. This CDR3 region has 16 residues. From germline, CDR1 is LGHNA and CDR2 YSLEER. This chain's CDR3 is CASSQGYRSSGNTIYF. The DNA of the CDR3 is TGCGCCAGCAGCCAAGGGTACCGCAGCTCTGGAAACACCATATATTTT.

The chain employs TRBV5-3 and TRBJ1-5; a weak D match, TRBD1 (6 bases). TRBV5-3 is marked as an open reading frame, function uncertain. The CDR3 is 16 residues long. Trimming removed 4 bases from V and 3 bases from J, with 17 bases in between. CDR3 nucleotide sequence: TGTGCCAGAAGCGCTAACAGGGCGACCGTCAATCAGCCCCAGCATTTT. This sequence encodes CARSANRATVNQPQHF.

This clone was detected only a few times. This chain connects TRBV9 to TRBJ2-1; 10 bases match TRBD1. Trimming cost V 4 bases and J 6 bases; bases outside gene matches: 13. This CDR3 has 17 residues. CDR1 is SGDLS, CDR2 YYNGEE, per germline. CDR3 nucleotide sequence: TGTGCCAGCAGCCCTACGACAGGGGGCGCGGGTATCAATGAGCAGTTCTTC. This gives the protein CASSPTTGGAGINEQFF.

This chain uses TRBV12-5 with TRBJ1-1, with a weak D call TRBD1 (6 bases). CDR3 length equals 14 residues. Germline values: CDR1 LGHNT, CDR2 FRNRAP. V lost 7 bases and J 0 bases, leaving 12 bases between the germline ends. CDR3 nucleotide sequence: TGTGCTAGTGCCGACGGACAGATGAACACTGAAGCTTTCTTT. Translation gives CASADGQMNTEAFF.

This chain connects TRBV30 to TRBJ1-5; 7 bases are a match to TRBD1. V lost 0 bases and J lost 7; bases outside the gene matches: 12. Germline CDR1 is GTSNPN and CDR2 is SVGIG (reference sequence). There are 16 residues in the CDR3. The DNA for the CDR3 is TGTGCCTGGAGTGTAAGTGGTGAGGGGGCTTGGCAGCCCCAGCATTTT. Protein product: CAWSVSGEGAWQPQHF.

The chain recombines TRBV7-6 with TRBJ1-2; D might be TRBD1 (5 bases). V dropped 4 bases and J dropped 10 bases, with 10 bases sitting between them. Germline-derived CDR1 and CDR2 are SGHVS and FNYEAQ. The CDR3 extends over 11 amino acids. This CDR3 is CASSSGPSYTF. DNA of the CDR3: TGTGCCAGCAGCTCAGGGCCTTCCTACACCTTC.

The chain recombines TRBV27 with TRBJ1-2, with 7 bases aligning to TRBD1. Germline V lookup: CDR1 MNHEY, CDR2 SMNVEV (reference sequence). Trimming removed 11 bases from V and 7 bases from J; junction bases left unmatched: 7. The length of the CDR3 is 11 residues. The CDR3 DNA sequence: TGTGCCGGCGACAGGGTGGTTGGCTACACCTTC. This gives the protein CAGDRVVGYTF.